This T cell receptor beta chain was identified during a study of T cells after posttransplantation cyclophosphamide (dated by TCRdb to 2016 to 2017). Regarding the research as a whole: The study tracked T cell repertoire reconstitution by TRB sequencing after myeloablative bone marrow transplantation using posttransplantation cyclophosphamide as GVHD prophylaxis. Samples from roughly 35 PTCy-treated patients, along with samples from roughly 15 of their related bone marrow donors, underwent antigen receptor sequencing. Blood from all 35 or so PTCy patients with 1-year posttransplant specimens was subjected to TRB sequencing. In 3 patients, up to about 3 additional blood samples taken between 2 and 5.2 years after transplant also underwent TRB sequencing, as did pretransplant blood from 4 patients. TRA and TRB clonality were tightly correlated in 9 samples, so subsequent TCR analyses focused on TRB only. Public TRB sequences were checked against a database of over 3,600 sequences associated with responses to pathogens, tumor antigens, self-antigens and alloantigens. Paper-wide results and their limitations: Across about 40 patients, TRB clonality was highly associated with recipient CMV seropositivity and CMV reactivation, and diversity in PTCy patients was similar to diversity in CNI/methotrexate controls. The TRB repertoires of T cells infiltrating skin or GI tract showed only limited overlap with the TRB repertoires of T cells in blood. Donor-recipient similarity was low at 1-2 months but rose over the first year, and later blood repertoires were often dominated by donor CD8+ memory clones.

The CDR3 sequence holds 14 residues, the cysteine and phenylalanine included. Solely the CDR3 DNA is kept, with 42 bases framed from the first base. CDR1 and CDR2 were assigned from the germline V gene as MDHEN and SYDVKM. V is pared back by 6 bases and J by 0 bases, with 9 bases lying between the germline termini. As to this clone: Its antigen is not yet known. No qualities accompany the bases; no much larger clone lies one base away.

PTCy-treated patients came from a prospective multi-institutional clinical trial. Peripheral blood and bone marrow mononuclear cells were isolated by Ficoll-Hypaque density centrifugation and cryopreserved. TRB sequencing was run on genomic DNA with either the immunoSEQ assay at survey resolution or the hsTCRB kit. For the original study's pipeline: The immunoSEQ software handled initial read processing, and the LymphoSeq R package was used for repertoire analyses. For each TRB dataset, clonality was calculated as 1 minus normalized Shannon entropy, and the Gini coefficient was computed as well. To infer phenotypes in unsorted samples, TRB sequences from sorted subsets of the recipient or donor were mapped onto unsorted samples from the same recipient. As stored in TCRdb, this immuneACCESS dataset retains in-frame rearrangements with V and J assigned. A fraction of the clones does not appear; measured against another copy, unresolved V genes explain less than half of the discrepancy, and the remainder lacks a known reason. V and J calls and clone size are given by that table; D and trimming were obtained from the DNA. This sample comprises some 47,000 clones, about 86% of them detected only once. Approximately 3% of the sample goes to the ten largest clones.

Sequences were obtained from PBMCs. In this chain, TRBV28 is recombined with TRBJ2-1; the D gene remains uncertain. The sequence came from a man aged 25 to 40 with a blood cancer, CMV-positive, and with a related stem cell donor. The CDR3 loop reads CASRTSPSYNEQFF. The DNA sequence is given as TGTGCCAGCAGGACATCCCCCTCCTACAATGAGCAGTTCTTC.